This passage covers 30 T cell receptor beta chains from one sample sequenced in a study of OX40 agonist ivuxolimab in advanced cancers. The assay was immunoSEQ multiplex PCR, and TCRdb's table has in-frame clones only and misses some. The table lists approximately 47,000 clones, 88% of them singletons. Sequencing was performed on CD4+ or CD8+ T cells sorted from blood, taken in a trial of the OX40 agonist ivuxolimab. The origin of the receptors is an adult with an advanced solid tumor such as melanoma, head and neck, liver or kidney cancer.

The chain uses TRBV29-1 and TRBJ2-1; D uncertain. CDR1 and CDR2 from the germline V gene are SQVTM and ANQGSEA. V shed 0 bases and J shed 5 bases, with 17 bases lying between them. The CDR3 is 16 amino acids. The DNA of the CDR3 is TGCAGCGTTGAAGACCCATCGCCCCTAACGCACAATGAGCAGTTCTTC. Amino acids: CSVEDPSPLTHNEQFF.

The rearrangement uses TRBV6-5 and TRBJ2-7, with a tentative D call TRBD2 (7 bases). The CDR3 is made up of 14 amino acids. Trimming removed 0 bases from V and 5 bases from J, with 11 bases in between. Germline loops: CDR1 MNHEY, CDR2 SVGAGI. The CDR3 region is CASSYSGGPNEQYF. In DNA form, the CDR3 reads TGTGCCAGCAGTTACTCGGGGGGGCCTAACGAGCAGTACTTC.

The chain joins TRBV18 to TRBJ1-4; TRBD1 might be the D (6 bases). Trimming pared 5 bases from V and 0 bases from J, leaving 13 bases between. CDR3 length equals 16 residues. CDR1 and CDR2 (germline): KGHSH, LQKENI. DNA of the CDR3: TGTGCCAGCTCATCCAGACAGGCCGCAACTAATGAAAAACTGTTTTTT. Translation: CASSSRQAATNEKLFF.

The chain combines TRBV30 with TRBJ2-1, with TRBD2 identical over 9 bases. This CDR3 is built from 16 residues. V trimming: 0 bases; J trimming: 7 bases; junction bases outside the gene matches: 10. The germline V gene has CDR1 GTSNPN and CDR2 SVGIG (reference sequence). CDR3 sequence reads: CAWSVREAGGKNEQFF. The CDR3 region has the DNA TGTGCCTGGAGTGTACGCGAAGCGGGAGGAAAAAATGAGCAGTTCTTC.

The rearrangement uses TRBV19 and TRBJ2-1; D is unresolved. Per the germline V gene, CDR1 is LNHDA and CDR2 is SQIVND (reference sequence). Deletions cut 4 bases from V and 1 base from J, with 5 bases between. The CDR3 is 13 residues long. CDR3 residues: CASSRRSYNEQFF. DNA for the CDR3: TGTGCCAGTAGTAGGAGATCCTACAATGAGCAGTTCTTC.

V and J are TRBV4-1 and TRBJ2-5; 12 bases fit TRBD2. This CDR3 has 16 amino acids. V dropped 4 bases and J dropped 5; count of bases not matched to a gene: 8. The germline V gene encodes CDR1 MGHRA and CDR2 YSYEKL. The CDR3 DNA sequence: TGCGCCAGCAGCCCCTCCCTAGCGGGAGGGCCGGAGACCCAGTACTTC. Translated, it gives CASSPSLAGGPETQYF.

The chain uses TRBV6-5 and TRBJ2-5; D is possibly TRBD1 (5 bases). Germline CDR1 and CDR2: MNHEY and SVGAGI. CDR3 length: 12 amino acids. The germline V and J ends were trimmed by 0 bases and 12 bases, with 11 bases remaining between them. CDR3 nucleotides: TGTGCCAGCAGTTACTCAACAGGTCCCAAGTACTTC. Residues: CASSYSTGPKYF.

This rearrangement joins TRBV9 to TRBJ2-7, with 8 nucleotides matching TRBD2. Germline-derived CDR1 and CDR2 are SGDLS and YYNGEE. J gave up 6 bases and V 4 bases, and 12 bases lay outside the gene matches. There are 15 residues in the CDR3. The CDR3 protein is CASSPPGGLRGEQYF. DNA of the CDR3: TGTGCCAGCAGCCCCCCGGGGGGGCTTCGTGGCGAGCAGTACTTC.

The chain uses TRBV21-1 and TRBJ1-3; the table's D gene call, TRBD1, was not cross checked with the DNA. TRBV21-1 corresponds to a pseudogene. The CDR3 is made up of 18 amino acids. CDR3 coding DNA: TGTGCCAGCAGCAAAGTACTAAGACAGGGATTCTCTGGAAACACCATATATTTT. Its translation: CASSKVLRQGFSGNTIYF.

CDR3 region: CASSMATDTQYF. The CDR3 nucleotides read TGTGCCAGTAGTATGGCCACGGATACGCAGTATTTT. The chain has TRBV19 and TRBJ2-3; D is unclear. With 3 bases removed from V and 6 bases from J, the gap between germline ends came to 7 bases. Germline V gives CDR1 LNHDA, CDR2 SQIVND (reference sequence). The CDR3 consists of 12 residues.

The chain couples TRBV7-2 to TRBJ2-5; no firm D call. CDR1 and CDR2 (germline): SGHTA, FQGNSA. The CDR3 consists of 14 residues. Trimming stripped 1 base from V and 0 bases from J, with 6 bases between. The CDR3 DNA reads TGTGCCAGCAGCTTAGGACGGTACCAAGAGACCCAGTACTTC. The encoded protein is CASSLGRYQETQYF.

The chain uses TRBV18 and TRBJ1-2, with 9 bases that match TRBD1. The CDR3 spans 16 residues. In germline, CDR1 is KGHSH, CDR2 LQKENI. The V gene end was trimmed by 4 bases and the J gene end by 8 bases; junction bases not matched to a gene: 14. This CDR3 is CASSLYEDRGQRGYTF. The CDR3 nucleotides read TGTGCCAGCTCACTCTATGAGGACAGGGGCCAGAGAGGCTACACCTTC.

The rearrangement joins TRBV2 to TRBJ1-1; no reliable D call. The CDR3 spans 15 residues. V dropped 6 bases and J dropped 0 bases, with 14 bases sitting between them. Germline CDR1 and CDR2: SNHLY and FYNNEI. CDR3 loop: CASRSQPSMNTEAFF. The CDR3 DNA reads as TGTGCCAGCAGATCGCAGCCCTCCATGAACACTGAAGCTTTCTTT.

V gene TRBV28 combines with J gene TRBJ1-1; D ambiguous. The length of the CDR3 is 14 residues. The ends were cut back, 5 bases at V and 1 base at J, with 11 bases in the middle. Germline CDR1 is MDHEN and CDR2 is SYDVKM. CDR3 residues: CASSIWQPNTEAFF. CDR3 nucleotide sequence: TGTGCCAGCAGTATTTGGCAGCCGAACACTGAAGCTTTCTTT.

The chain uses TRBV7-2 and TRBJ2-1; perhaps TRBD1 as D (5 bases). Trimming removed 5 bases from V and 6 bases from J, with 8 bases in between. Germline assignment: CDR1 SGHTA and CDR2 FQGNSA. This CDR3 spans 12 amino acids. Here the CDR3 DNA reads TGTGCCAGCAGCCAAAGGGGCAATGAGCAGTTCTTC. Translation: CASSQRGNEQFF.

This chain uses TRBV11-2 with TRBJ2-4, with D unresolved. In germline, CDR1 is SGHAT, CDR2 FQNNGV. The V end was cut by 0 bases, the J end by 5 bases, with 8 bases between. This CDR3 has 14 amino acids. The CDR3 nucleotides are TGTGCCAGCAGCTTAGATAGGGCCGAAAACATTCAGTACTTC. Amino acid sequence: CASSLDRAENIQYF.

The chain recombines TRBV5-1 with TRBJ2-5; the match to TRBD2 covers 13 bases. The CDR3 is 16 residues long. Germline V gives CDR1 SGHRS, CDR2 YFSETQ. The J segment lost 5 bases and the V segment lost 0 bases, leaving 4 bases of the junction unmatched. The CDR3 spells CASSLARTSGSETQYF. CDR3 coding DNA: TGCGCCAGCAGCTTGGCCAGGACTAGCGGGAGTGAGACCCAGTACTTC.

For this clone: It may be a read error: a sequence one base away is much more abundant. The V and J genes are TRBV7-2 and TRBJ1-5; D is unresolved. This CDR3 is built from 12 residues. Germline V CDR1 and CDR2: SGHTA, FQGNSA. Between the trimmed V and J ends, which lost 5 bases and 0 bases, there was a span of 2 bases. In nucleotides, the CDR3 is TGTGCCAGCAGCAATAGCAATCAGCCCCAGCATTTT. Translating gives CASSNSNQPQHF.

The J gene is TRBJ1-1, the V gene TRBV2; D not certain. V lost 7 bases and J lost 1, with 10 bases in between. This CDR3 has 13 amino acids. Germline V gives CDR1 SNHLY, CDR2 FYNNEI. CDR3 in DNA: TGTGCCAGCACGACCGCAGCGAACACTGAAGCTTTCTTT. Its protein product is CASTTAANTEAFF.

The V gene is TRBV7-8, the J gene TRBJ2-2; D unresolved. Germline V gives CDR1 SGHVS, CDR2 FQNEAQ. This CDR3 comprises 15 residues. V shed 2 bases and J shed 3 bases, with 10 bases lying between them. CDR3 bases: TGTGCCAGCAGCTTAAGCAACAGTGACACCGGGGAGCTGTTTTTT. Translating gives CASSLSNSDTGELFF.

The chain joins TRBV2 to TRBJ2-5; D remains unclear. Germline loops: CDR1 SNHLY, CDR2 FYNNEI. CDR3 length equals 14 residues. Trimming took 0 bases from V and 5 from J, leaving 10 bases between them. The CDR3 DNA sequence: TGTGCCAGCAGTGAAGCGGTAGGACGGGAGACCCAGTACTTC. Residues: CASSEAVGRETQYF. Using reference TRBV2 and TRBJ2-5 for the parts outside the CDR3, the full variable domain is EPEVTQTPSHQVTQMGQEVILRCVPISNHLYFYWYRQILGQKVEFLVSFYNNEISEKSEIFDDQFSVERPDGSNFTLKIRSTKLEDSAMYFCASSEAVGRETQYFGPGTRLLVL.

The chain is built from TRBV5-1 and TRBJ2-2, with 10 bases aligning to TRBD1. This CDR3 has 16 residues. The V gene end was trimmed by 3 bases and the J gene end by 5 bases; junction bases not matched to a gene: 7. Germline V lookup: CDR1 SGHRS, CDR2 YFSETQ. The CDR3 nucleotides read TGCGCCAGCAGCTACGGATGGACAGGGGGGACCGGGGAGCTGTTTTTT. Its protein product is CASSYGWTGGTGELFF.

The CDR3 region is CAWSPDYQETQYF. CDR3 sequence (DNA): TGTGCCTGGAGTCCGGACTACCAAGAGACCCAGTACTTC. V usage is TRBV30 and J usage is TRBJ2-5, with a tentative D call TRBD2 (5 bases). Germline lookup yields CDR1 GTSNPN and CDR2 SVGIG (reference sequence). This CDR3 is 13 amino acids long. V was clipped by 2 bases and J by 0 bases, with 7 bases between them. The variable domain in full, completed from reference TRBV30 and TRBJ2-5, reads SQTIHQWPATLVQPVGSPLSLECTVEGTSNPNLYWYRQAAGRGLQLLFYSVGIGQISSEVPQNLSASRPQDRQFILSSKKLLLSDSGFYLCAWSPDYQETQYFGPGTRLLVL.

This chain uses TRBV5-1 with TRBJ2-1, with TRBD2 matching 11 bases. The CDR3 totals 16 residues. J lost 0 bases, V lost 4 bases, and 3 bases had no gene match. Germline V gene data show CDR1 as SGHRS and CDR2 as YFSETQ. The CDR3 is CASSITSGSSYNEQFF. CDR3 DNA: TGCGCCAGCAGCATTACTAGCGGGAGCTCCTACAATGAGCAGTTCTTC.

This chain joins TRBV14 and TRBJ1-2; 8 bases match TRBD1. V trimming: 7 bases; J trimming: 6 bases; junction bases outside the gene matches: 16. The length of the CDR3 is 16 residues. Germline lookup yields CDR1 SGHDN and CDR2 FVKESK. The CDR3 sequence: CASTPGTGLYWDGYTF. CDR3 DNA sequence: TGTGCCAGCACCCCCGGGACAGGCCTTTATTGGGATGGCTACACCTTC.

The chain joins TRBV5-1 to TRBJ1-1, with TRBD1 identical over 10 bases. The CDR3 length is 15 residues. The germline CDR1 and CDR2 sequences are SGHRS and YFSETQ. The junction had 6 bases not matched to a gene; V was cut back by 4 bases and J by 3 bases. The CDR3 nucleotides read TGCGCCAGCAGCACAGCCGGGACAGGGGACACTGAAGCTTTCTTT. Translating it yields CASSTAGTGDTEAFF. Looking up the rest from reference TRBV5-1 and TRBJ1-1 gives the full variable domain: KAGVTQTPRYLIKTRGQQVTLSCSPISGHRSVSWYQQTPGQGLQFLFEYFSETQRNKGNFPGRFSGRQFSNSRSEMNVSTLELGDSALYLCASSTAGTGDTEAFFGQGTRLTVV.

The chain combines TRBV9 with TRBJ2-3, with 7 bases that match TRBD2. CDR3 length: 17 residues. Germline values: CDR1 SGDLS, CDR2 YYNGEE. V was clipped by 0 bases and J by 5 bases; unmatched bases: 12. CDR3 nucleotide sequence: TGTGCCAGCAGCGTAGCTCCCCTAGCGGAGGGGCTAGATACGCAGTATTTT. Protein: CASSVAPLAEGLDTQYF. Variable domain in full (rest from reference TRBV9 and TRBJ2-3): DSGVTQTPKHLITATGQRVTLRCSPRSGDLSVYWYQQSLDQGLQFLIQYYNGEERAKGNILERFSAQQFPDLHSELNLSSLELGDSALYFCASSVAPLAEGLDTQYFGPGTRLTVL.

The genes are TRBV4-1 and TRBJ1-2; possibly TRBD1 for D (5 bases). Deletions cut 8 bases from V and 2 bases from J, with 15 bases between. The germline V gene has CDR1 MGHRA and CDR2 YSYEKL. The CDR3 length is 14 residues. The CDR3 nucleotides read TGCGCCAGCGGTCTGGGGCAGGCAAACTATGGCTACACCTTC. Protein product: CASGLGQANYGYTF.

The rearrangement joins TRBV5-1 to TRBJ1-5; 8 nucleotides line up with TRBD1. CDR1 and CDR2 from the germline V gene are SGHRS and YFSETQ. The V gene end was trimmed by 4 bases and the J gene end by 2 bases; junction bases not matched to a gene: 5. The CDR3 extends over 15 amino acids. The CDR3, as DNA: TGCGCCAGCAGCATCGGACAGGGACGCAATCAGCCCCAGCATTTT. Translation: CASSIGQGRNQPQHF.

V is TRBV30 and J is TRBJ2-3; D might be TRBD2 (6 bases). This CDR3 spans 13 amino acids. V was clipped by 0 bases and J by 6 bases, with 10 bases between them. Per the germline V gene, CDR1 is GTSNPN and CDR2 is SVGIG (reference sequence). The CDR3 DNA follows: TGTGCCTGGAGTGTGGAGGGCCCCGATACGCAGTATTTT. Translating gives CAWSVEGPDTQYF.